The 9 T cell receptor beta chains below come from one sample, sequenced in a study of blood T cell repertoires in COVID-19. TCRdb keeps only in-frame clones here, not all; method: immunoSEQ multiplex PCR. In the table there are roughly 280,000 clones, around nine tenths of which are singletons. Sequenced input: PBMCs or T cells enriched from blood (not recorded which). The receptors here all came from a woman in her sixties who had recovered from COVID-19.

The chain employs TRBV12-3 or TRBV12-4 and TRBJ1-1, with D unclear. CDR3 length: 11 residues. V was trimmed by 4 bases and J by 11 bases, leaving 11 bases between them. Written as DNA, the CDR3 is TGTGCCAGCAGTTCCCAGGATTTCGCTTTCTTT. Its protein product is CASSSQDFAFF.

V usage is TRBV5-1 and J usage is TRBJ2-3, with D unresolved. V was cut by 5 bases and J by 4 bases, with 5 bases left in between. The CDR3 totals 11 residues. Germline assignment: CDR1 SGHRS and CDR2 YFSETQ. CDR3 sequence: CASSQADTQYF. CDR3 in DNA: TGCGCCAGCAGTCAGGCAGATACGCAGTATTTT.

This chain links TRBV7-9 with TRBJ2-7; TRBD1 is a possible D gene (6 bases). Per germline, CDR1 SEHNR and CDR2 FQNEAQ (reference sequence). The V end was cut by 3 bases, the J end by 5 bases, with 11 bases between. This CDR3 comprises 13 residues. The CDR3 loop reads CASSFKQGDEQYF. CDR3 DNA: TGTGCCAGCAGCTTTAAACAGGGAGACGAGCAGTACTTC.

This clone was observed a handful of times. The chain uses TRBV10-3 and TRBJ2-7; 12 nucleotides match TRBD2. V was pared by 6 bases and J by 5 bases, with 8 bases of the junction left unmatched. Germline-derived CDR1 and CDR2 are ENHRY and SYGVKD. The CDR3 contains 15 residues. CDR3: CAISQLAGGENEQYF. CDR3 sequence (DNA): TGTGCCATCAGCCAACTAGCGGGAGGTGAGAACGAGCAGTACTTC.

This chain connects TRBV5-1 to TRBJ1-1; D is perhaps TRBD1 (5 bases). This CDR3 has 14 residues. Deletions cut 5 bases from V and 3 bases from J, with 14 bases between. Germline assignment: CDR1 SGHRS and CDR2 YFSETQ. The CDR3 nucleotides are TGCGCCAGCAGACCTATTGCGGGGGACACTGAAGCTTTCTTT. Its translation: CASRPIAGDTEAFF.

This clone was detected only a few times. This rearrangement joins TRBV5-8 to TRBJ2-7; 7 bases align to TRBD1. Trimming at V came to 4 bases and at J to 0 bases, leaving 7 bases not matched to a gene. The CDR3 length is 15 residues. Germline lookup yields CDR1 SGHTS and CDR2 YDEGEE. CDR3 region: CASSRTGTASYEQYF. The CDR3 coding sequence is TGTGCCAGCAGCCGGACCGGGACAGCCTCCTACGAGCAGTACTTC.

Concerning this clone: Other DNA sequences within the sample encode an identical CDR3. The CDR3 loop is CASSLGTGGYEQYF. The CDR3 DNA follows: TGCGCCAGCAGCTTGGGGACAGGGGGCTACGAGCAGTACTTC. The V gene is TRBV5-1, the J gene TRBJ2-7, with 10 bases aligning to TRBD1. CDR1 and CDR2 (germline): SGHRS, YFSETQ. Trimming cost V 0 bases and J 3 bases; bases outside gene matches: 0. The CDR3 consists of 14 residues.

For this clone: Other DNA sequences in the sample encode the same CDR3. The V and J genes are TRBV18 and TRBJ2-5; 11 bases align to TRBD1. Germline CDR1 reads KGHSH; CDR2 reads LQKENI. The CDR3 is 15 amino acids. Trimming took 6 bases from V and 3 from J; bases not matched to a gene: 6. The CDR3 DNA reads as TGTGCCAGCTCGCCCGGGACAGGGGGAGAAGAGACCCAGTACTTC. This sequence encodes CASSPGTGGEETQYF.

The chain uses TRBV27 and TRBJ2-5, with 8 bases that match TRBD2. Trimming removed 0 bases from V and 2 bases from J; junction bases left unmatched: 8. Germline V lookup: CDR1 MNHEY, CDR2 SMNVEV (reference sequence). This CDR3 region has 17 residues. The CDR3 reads CASSLSVGTSQQETQYF. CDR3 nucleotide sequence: TGTGCCAGCAGTTTATCTGTCGGGACTAGTCAACAAGAGACCCAGTACTTC.